This T cell receptor (beta chain) was found in a study of T cell changes during pregnancy in multiple sclerosis. Only in-frame clones appear in the TCRdb table, and some are missing; sequencing was by immunoSEQ multiplex PCR. This sample has around 56,000 clones, with 89% found just once. This CDR3 is built from 14 residues. Trimming removed 3 bases from V and 1 base from J, with 10 bases in between. Germline V gene data show CDR1 as SGHRS and CDR2 as YFSETQ. The chain carries TRBV5-1 and TRBJ1-1, with D possibly being TRBD1 (5 bases). The source was peripheral blood, collected after pregnancy. This clonotype was sampled from a female donor with multiple sclerosis, enrolled in a pregnancy study. The CDR3 coding sequence is TGCGCCAGCAGCTGGGAAACAGGGAACACTGAAGCTTTCTTT. Translated, it gives CASSWETGNTEAFF.